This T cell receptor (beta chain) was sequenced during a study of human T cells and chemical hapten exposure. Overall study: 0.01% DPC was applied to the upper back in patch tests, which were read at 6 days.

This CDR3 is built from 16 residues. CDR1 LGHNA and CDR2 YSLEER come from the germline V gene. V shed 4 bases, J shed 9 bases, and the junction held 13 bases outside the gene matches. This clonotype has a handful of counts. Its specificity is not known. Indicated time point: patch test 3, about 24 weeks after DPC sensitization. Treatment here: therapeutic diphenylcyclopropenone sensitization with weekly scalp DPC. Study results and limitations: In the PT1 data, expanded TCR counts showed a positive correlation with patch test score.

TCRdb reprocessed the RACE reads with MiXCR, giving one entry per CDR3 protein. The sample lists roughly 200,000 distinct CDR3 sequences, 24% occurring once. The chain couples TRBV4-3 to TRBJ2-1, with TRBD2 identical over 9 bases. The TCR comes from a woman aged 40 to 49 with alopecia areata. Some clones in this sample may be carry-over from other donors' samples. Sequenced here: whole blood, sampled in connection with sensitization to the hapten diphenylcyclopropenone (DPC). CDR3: CASSRAGTSQFGEQFF. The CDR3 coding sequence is TGCGCCAGCAGCCGGGCCGGGACTAGCCAATTCGGTGAGCAGTTCTTC.